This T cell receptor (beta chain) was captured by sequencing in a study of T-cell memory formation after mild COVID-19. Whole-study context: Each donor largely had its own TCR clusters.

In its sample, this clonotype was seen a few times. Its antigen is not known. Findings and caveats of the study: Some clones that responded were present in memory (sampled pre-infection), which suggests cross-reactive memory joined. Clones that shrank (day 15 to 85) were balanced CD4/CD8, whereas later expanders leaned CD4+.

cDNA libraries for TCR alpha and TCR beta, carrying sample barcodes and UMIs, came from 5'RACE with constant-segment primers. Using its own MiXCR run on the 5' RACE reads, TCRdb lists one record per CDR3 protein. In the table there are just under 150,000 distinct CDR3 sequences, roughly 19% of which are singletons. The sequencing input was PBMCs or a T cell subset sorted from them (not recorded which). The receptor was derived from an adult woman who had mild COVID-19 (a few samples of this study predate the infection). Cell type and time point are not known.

CDR3 DNA: TGTGCCAGCTCACCGTCGCCCTTTGGCATTCAGTACTTC. This encodes CASSPSPFGIQYF. The V and J genes are TRBV18 and TRBJ2-4, with D hard to call. Germline CDR1 KGHSH, CDR2 LQKENI. Trimming removed 3 bases at V and 9 bases at J, with 12 bases between. This CDR3 is built from 13 residues.